This T cell receptor (beta chain) was identified during a study of vaccination effects on CD4 cells after COVID-19. Overall study results and limits: Clones that were induced by infection or by vaccine showed marked contraction late after vaccination.

For this clone: Its antigen is as yet unknown.

With 4 bases removed from V and 8 bases from J, the gap between germline ends came to 10 bases. The CDR3 length is 12 residues. CDR1 and CDR2 from the germline V gene are KGHDR and SFDVKD. Sequencing was performed with immunoSEQ multiplex PCR; in TCRdb, only in-frame clones are kept and a portion is missing. The sample holds around 50,000 clones; about 76% are singletons and the top ten take approximately 5.4%. When less than 13 days of culture had elapsed, CD4+ T cells were isolated. SARS-CoV-2 infected the person between March and December 2020, as confirmed by PCR. It was two doses of either the BNT162b2 or mRNA-1273 vaccine that participants received.

The sequence derives from a human donor who had a prior SARS-CoV-2 infection. This specimen consisted of CD4+ T cells from PBMCs cultured without peptide, obtained after COVID-19 vaccination. The chain recombines TRBV24-1 with TRBJ1-2; D is unclear. CDR3: CATSEGAVGYTF. CDR3 DNA: TGTGCCACCAGTGAGGGAGCTGTAGGCTACACCTTC.